Listed here are 31 T cell receptor beta chains from one sample, sequenced in a study of cytomegalovirus exposure and HLA in healthy donors. Both 60 Vbeta primers and 13 Jbeta primers went into the PCR. Produced via immunoSEQ multiplex PCR; TCRdb's table is partial and in-frame only. There are 90,000 to 100,000 clones in the sample; under 80% occur only once, and roughly 2% lies in the top ten. The sequenced sample was PBMCs. These receptor sequences come from a man aged 40-55 years in good health and CMV-seronegative.

The V and J genes are TRBV5-1 and TRBJ2-4; TRBD1 matches at 7 bases. V gave up 0 bases and J gave up 5 bases; unmatched junction bases: 2. Germline V gene sequence: CDR1 SGHRS, CDR2 YFSETQ. The CDR3 has 14 amino acids. In DNA form, the CDR3 reads TGCGCCAGCAGCTTGGTAGGGGGCCAAAACATTCAGTACTTC. Translating gives CASSLVGGQNIQYF.

This clone has just one count. This rearrangement joins TRBV30 to TRBJ1-5, with 7 bases that match TRBD1. Trimming removed 2 bases from V and 2 bases from J; junction bases left unmatched: 3. The germline V gene has CDR1 GTSNPN and CDR2 SVGIG (reference sequence). The CDR3 consists of 14 residues. The CDR3 sequence: CAWSLTGGNQPQHF. As DNA, the CDR3 is TGTGCCTGGAGTTTAACAGGGGGCAATCAGCCCCAGCATTTT. Based on the CDR3 plus reference TRBV30 and TRBJ1-5, the full variable domain is SQTIHQWPATLVQPVGSPLSLECTVEGTSNPNLYWYRQAAGRGLQLLFYSVGIGQISSEVPQNLSASRPQDRQFILSSKKLLLSDSGFYLCAWSLTGGNQPQHFGDGTRLSIL.

Here the CDR3 DNA reads TGTGCCAGCTCATCAGGGAGCGGGCCCACCGGGGAGCTGTTTTTT. It translates to CASSSGSGPTGELFF. This sequence joins TRBV18 and TRBJ2-2; D perhaps matches TRBD2 (6 bases). The germline V gene encodes CDR1 KGHSH and CDR2 LQKENI. The CDR3 covers 15 residues. Trimming pared 5 bases from V and 4 bases from J, leaving 14 bases between.

The chain carries TRBV12-5 and TRBJ2-5, with TRBD2 as a possible D gene (6 bases). Trimming took 4 bases from V and 5 from J, leaving 20 bases between them. Germline lookup yields CDR1 LGHNT and CDR2 FRNRAP. This CDR3 contains 16 residues. CDR3 region: CASGSAPRDFEETQYF. CDR3 coding DNA: TGTGCTAGTGGTTCGGCCCCGAGGGACTTCGAGGAGACCCAGTACTTC.

The rearrangement joins TRBV30 to TRBJ1-1; maybe TRBD1 (5 bases). Germline V gene sequence: CDR1 GTSNPN, CDR2 SVGIG (reference sequence). Trimming stripped 3 bases from V and 3 bases from J, with 8 bases between. There are 12 residues in the CDR3. The CDR3 region is CAWRGGHTEAFF. CDR3 coding DNA: TGTGCCTGGAGGGGGGGTCACACTGAAGCTTTCTTT.

The chain joins TRBV6-5 to TRBJ2-5, with 9 bases identical to TRBD2. The DNA end is more similar to TRBJ2-7, so the J call may be wrong. Germline-derived CDR1 and CDR2 are MNHEY and SVGAGI. This CDR3 has 15 residues. In DNA, the CDR3 is TGTGCCAGCAGCCCACCGGGACTAGCAAGGAACGAGCAGTACTTC. As protein: CASSPPGLARNEQYF.

The chain joins TRBV28 to TRBJ1-4, with a possible D match to TRBD1 (5 bases). The CDR3 covers 16 residues. The germline V gene encodes CDR1 MDHEN and CDR2 SYDVKM. V was pared by 1 base and J by 8 bases, with 17 bases between. The CDR3 region has the DNA TGTGCCAGCAGTTTATTCGGGGGGGGAAGAAAAGAAAAACTGTTTTTT. Protein product: CASSLFGGGRKEKLFF.

The chain is built from TRBV5-8 and TRBJ2-1; 8 bases line up with TRBD2. The V gene's germline CDR1 is SGHTS and CDR2 YDEGEE. The CDR3 spans 14 residues. The J segment lost 6 bases and the V segment lost 4 bases, leaving 6 bases of the junction unmatched. The CDR3 protein is CASSQGLALNEQFF. Written as DNA, the CDR3 is TGTGCCAGCAGCCAAGGACTAGCCCTCAATGAGCAGTTCTTC.

The V gene is TRBV18, the J gene TRBJ2-3; TRBD2 agrees at 8 bases. V was pared by 2 bases and J by 10 bases, with 11 bases of the junction left unmatched. CDR3 size: 15 residues. Germline V CDR1 and CDR2: KGHSH, LQKENI. DNA of the CDR3: TGTGCCAGCTCACCAACACCCCCCCCCGGGGGGGCGCAGTATTTT. It translates to CASSPTPPPGGAQYF.

The chain carries TRBV5-1 and TRBJ2-5, with 8 bases fitting TRBD2. The CDR3 totals 15 residues. V lost 4 bases to trimming and J lost 4 bases; unmatched junction nucleotides: 9. Germline V gene lookup returns CDR1 SGHRS and CDR2 YFSETQ. CDR3: CASSLSGGSAETQYF. CDR3 coding DNA: TGCGCCAGCAGCCTGAGCGGGGGATCAGCAGAGACCCAGTACTTC.

This clone was seen a handful of times. This chain links TRBV2 with TRBJ2-2; the D gene is possibly TRBD2 (5 bases). V was trimmed by 5 bases and J by 6 bases, leaving 16 bases between them. CDR3 length equals 15 residues. CDR1 and CDR2 (germline): SNHLY, FYNNEI. The CDR3 DNA reads TGTGCCAGCAGTCTAGTCCGGGCGCGGGCCGGGGAGCTGTTTTTT. It is translated as CASSLVRARAGELFF.

In DNA form, the CDR3 reads TGCGCCAGCAACAAAGGGGGGGGCGCTGGGGCCAACGTCCTGACTTTC. Translation gives CASNKGGGAGANVLTF. This chain links TRBV4-3 with TRBJ2-6; D is perhaps TRBD2 (7 bases). This CDR3 region has 16 residues. Trimming took 7 bases from V and 2 from J, leaving 15 bases between them. Germline V gene data show CDR1 as LGHNA and CDR2 as YSLEER.

The chain carries TRBV28 and TRBJ2-5, with TRBD2 as a possible D gene (6 bases). TRBJ2-7 explains the end of the DNA better; the J call may be wrong. Germline CDR1 is MDHEN and CDR2 is SYDVKM. There are 15 residues in the CDR3. The CDR3 DNA is TGTGCCAGCAGTTTATTGGGACTTTTTTCCTACGAGCAGTACTTC. Encoded protein: CASSLLGLFSYEQYF.

The rearrangement joins TRBV5-1 to TRBJ1-1; weak D call: TRBD1 (6 bases). This CDR3 comprises 16 residues. CDR1 and CDR2 from the germline V gene are SGHRS and YFSETQ. V lost 3 bases, J lost 5 bases, and 20 bases lay in between. CDR3 protein: CASSSQDSTLNTEAFF. The CDR3, as DNA: TGCGCCAGCAGCTCCCAGGACAGCACCCTTAATACTGAAGCTTTCTTT.

This chain links TRBV7-9 with TRBJ1-5; possibly TRBD1 for D (5 bases). Between the trimmed V and J ends, which lost 8 bases and 7 bases, there was a span of 18 bases. The CDR3 covers 14 residues. In germline, CDR1 is SEHNR, CDR2 FQNEAQ (reference sequence). The CDR3 protein is CASGGEYARQPQHF. CDR3 DNA sequence: TGTGCCAGCGGGGGGGAATACGCCCGACAGCCCCAGCATTTT.

The rearrangement joins TRBV15 to TRBJ2-2, with TRBD2 identical over 8 bases. CDR1 and CDR2 from the germline V gene are LNHNV and YYDKDF (reference sequence). V was clipped by 3 bases and J by 7 bases; unmatched bases: 10. The CDR3 loop spans 16 amino acids. The CDR3 protein is CATSRAGTRSFGELFF. DNA for the CDR3: TGTGCCACCAGCAGGGCCGGGACTAGAAGTTTCGGGGAGCTGTTTTTT.

The J gene is TRBJ2-5, the V gene TRBV6-5; 7 bases match TRBD2. CDR3 length: 14 amino acids. Germline V gene data show CDR1 as MNHEY and CDR2 as SVGAGI. V shed 7 bases, J shed 5 bases, and the junction held 10 bases outside the gene matches. CDR3 nucleotide sequence: TGTGCCAGCACCAAAAGCGGGGTCGGGGAGACCCAGTACTTC. The encoded protein is CASTKSGVGETQYF.

The chain carries TRBV5-5 and TRBJ1-4, with 7 bases that match TRBD1. With 7 bases clipped from V and 3 bases from J, the junction kept 9 bases outside the gene matches. Germline lookup yields CDR1 SGHKS and CDR2 YYEKEE (reference sequence). The CDR3 runs 15 residues. CDR3 loop: CASGPGQYSNEKLFF. CDR3 DNA sequence: TGTGCCAGCGGACCGGGACAGTACTCTAATGAAAAACTGTTTTTT.

For this clone: One end of the junction varies from germline; a read error may be responsible. The V and J genes are TRBV7-9 and TRBJ2-3, with 7 bases fitting TRBD1. Germline V gene sequence: CDR1 SEHNR, CDR2 FQNEAQ (reference sequence). This CDR3 is 14 amino acids long. CDR3 protein: CSSSLRGGRGTQYF. The CDR3 DNA reads as TGTTCCAGCAGCTTAAGAGGGGGCCGCGGTACGCAGTATTTT. Full variable domain (rest looked up from reference TRBV7-9 and TRBJ2-3): DTGVSQNPRHKITKRGQNVTFRCDPISEHNRLYWYRQTLGQGPEFLTYFQNEAQLEKSRLLSDRFSAERPKGSFSTLEIQRTEQGDSAMYLCSSSLRGGRGTQYFGPGTRLTVL.

The chain couples TRBV5-1 to TRBJ2-2; the match to TRBD2 covers 7 bases. CDR1 and CDR2 (germline): SGHRS, YFSETQ. After removal of 3 bases from V and 5 bases from J, the junction contained 4 bases not matched to a gene. CDR3 length equals 14 residues. The CDR3 sequence is CASSSSGGTGELFF. The CDR3 DNA follows: TGCGCCAGCAGCTCCTCCGGGGGGACCGGGGAGCTGTTTTTT.

The gene calls are TRBV7-2 and TRBJ2-7; 7 nucleotides line up with TRBD1. This CDR3 is built from 12 residues. Germline assignment: CDR1 SGHTA and CDR2 FQGNSA. Losses at the gene ends were 5 bases for V and 4 bases for J; bases not matched to a gene: 2. CDR3: CASSAQGYEQYF. DNA for the CDR3: TGTGCCAGCAGCGCACAGGGGTACGAGCAGTACTTC.

This chain uses TRBV30 with TRBJ1-6; the match to TRBD1 covers 8 bases. With V trimmed by 6 bases and J by 8 bases, 9 bases remained unmatched. Germline values: CDR1 GTSNPN, CDR2 SVGIG (reference sequence). The CDR3 spans 14 residues. The CDR3 nucleotides are TGTGCCTGCCGAGTCGGACAGGGATATTCACCCCTCCACTTT. It translates to CACRVGQGYSPLHF.

The rearrangement links TRBV7-2 to TRBJ2-7, with D hard to call. Germline V gene sequence: CDR1 SGHTA, CDR2 FQGNSA. The CDR3 loop spans 14 amino acids. V shed 4 bases and J shed 5 bases, with 15 bases lying between them. CDR3 sequence reads: CASSSGPRFDEQYF. CDR3 in DNA: TGTGCCAGCAGCTCAGGCCCCCGGTTCGACGAGCAGTACTTC.

In its sample, this clone was seen a few times. The genes are TRBV9 and TRBJ2-3, with 9 bases that match TRBD2. V was clipped by 4 bases and J by 1 base; unmatched bases: 4. The CDR3 length is 15 residues. Germline-derived CDR1 and CDR2 are SGDLS and YYNGEE. CDR3 in amino acids: CASSPIAGGTDTQYF. The CDR3 DNA follows: TGTGCCAGCAGCCCCATAGCGGGAGGCACAGATACGCAGTATTTT.

There are a few counts of this clone. The rearrangement uses TRBV7-9 and TRBJ2-7; 10 bases are a match to TRBD2. The V segment lost 2 bases and the J segment 3 bases; nucleotides outside the gene matches: 16. The CDR3 extends over 19 amino acids. Germline V gives CDR1 SEHNR, CDR2 FQNEAQ (reference sequence). CDR3 bases: TGTGCCAGCAGCTTACACCCCCCCCTAGCGGGGGACGCACTCTACGAGCAGTACTTC. Translated, it gives CASSLHPPLAGDALYEQYF.

The V call is TRBV13, the J call TRBJ2-3, with TRBD1 identical over 8 bases. There are 13 residues in the CDR3. J gave up 3 bases and V 5 bases, and 1 base lay outside the gene matches. The germline V gene encodes CDR1 PRHDT and CDR2 FYEKMQ (reference sequence). For the CDR3, the DNA is TGTGCCAGCAGCCGGACAGGGACAGATACGCAGTATTTT. Encoded protein: CASSRTGTDTQYF.

The V gene is TRBV5-4, the J gene TRBJ1-2, with a tentative D call TRBD1 (5 bases). This CDR3 contains 15 residues. V lost 5 bases to trimming and J lost 4 bases, with 18 bases between them. Germline lookup yields CDR1 SGHNT and CDR2 YYREEE (reference sequence). In nucleotides, the CDR3 is TGTGCCAGCAGTTCTGGGGGGGAGGTTGTCTATGGCTACACCTTC. It codes for CASSSGGEVVYGYTF.

The V gene is TRBV28, the J gene TRBJ2-3; D unclear. The CDR3 has 14 residues. Trimming took 6 bases from V and 0 from J, leaving 10 bases between them. Germline loops: CDR1 MDHEN, CDR2 SYDVKM. CDR3 coding DNA: TGTGCCAGCAGCCCACTCGATAGCACAGATACGCAGTATTTT. As protein: CASSPLDSTDTQYF.

This clone was detected a few times. The chain joins TRBV2 to TRBJ2-3; 10 bases map to TRBD1. J gave up 0 bases and V 10 bases, and 7 bases lay outside the gene matches. The length of the CDR3 is 15 residues. Germline lookup yields CDR1 SNHLY and CDR2 FYNNEI. This CDR3 reads CANTADRGSTDTQYF. The CDR3 bases are TGTGCCAACACAGCGGACAGGGGGAGCACAGATACGCAGTATTTT.

The chain uses TRBV6-5 and TRBJ2-1; D is uncertain. The CDR3 has 12 amino acids. V lost 0 bases, J lost 9 bases, and 6 bases lay in between. Per the germline V gene, CDR1 is MNHEY and CDR2 is SVGAGI. The CDR3, as DNA: TGTGCCAGCAGTTACTCGAGGAGTGAGCAGTTCTTC. It encodes CASSYSRSEQFF.

This chain joins TRBV2 and TRBJ2-1, with TRBD1 identical over 7 bases. Germline-derived CDR1 and CDR2 are SNHLY and FYNNEI. The trim removed 7 bases at V and 10 bases at J, leaving 10 bases unmatched. The CDR3 length is 13 residues. The CDR3 reads CASIRDSRGEQFF. The CDR3 region has the DNA TGTGCCAGCATAAGGGACAGTAGGGGGGAGCAGTTCTTC.